Listed below are T cell receptor beta chains from one sample, sequenced in a study of blood T cell repertoires in COVID-19. Sequencing used immunoSEQ multiplex PCR; TCRdb keeps in-frame clones, though not all of them. This sample yields 350,000 or so clones, of which around 80% are seen a single time; approximately 3% belongs to the top ten. Sequencing used peripheral blood. The source of these receptors is a man aged 25 to 40 with active or convalescent COVID-19. The CDR3 runs from the conserved cysteine through the conserved F or W. D genes are given only for firm matches.

TRBD2	TRBJ2-2	TRBV5-1	CASGRLAGDTGELFF
-	TRBJ2-2	TRBV27	CASSYRKFAGELFF
-	TRBJ2-5	TRBV12-1	CASSFGRRGDSLETQYF
-	TRBJ2-7	TRBV7-2	CASTELAASSYEQYF
-	TRBJ1-1	TRBV18	CASSRGSPPDTEAFF
-	TRBJ1-2	TRBV4-3	CASSLSITVHYGYTF
-	TRBJ1-3	TRBV4-3	CASSQDTGLSGNTIYF
-	TRBJ1-2	TRBV5-1	CASSADPGQYGYTF
-	TRBJ2-3	TRBV19	CASSIGTPGDTQYF
-	TRBJ1-4	TRBV7-9	CASSPYSFNEKLFF
-	TRBJ1-2	TRBV4-2	CASSQDGREGTF